The rows below give T cell receptor beta chains drawn from one sample of a study of T cell repertoires in cytomegalovirus infection. MiXCR, run by TCRdb on the reads, gives a single entry per CDR3 protein. The data hold about 700,000 distinct CDR3 sequences, with 33% observed a single time. No antigen has been assigned to these receptors. The sample was cultured PBMCs, taken from culture after CMV antigen stimulation. Source of these receptors: a human donor in good health (CMV status not recorded). Some clones in this sample may be carry-over from other donors' samples. The CDR3 runs from the conserved cysteine through the conserved F or W. The order of the fields is CDR3 DNA, CDR3 protein, D gene, J gene, clone size, V gene. The D gene is left open where the match is weak. The size entry is marked missing in some rows and otherwise reads once, few, many or a size class.

CDR3 DNA: TGCGCCAGCAGCTTACCGACTAGCGGGGCTCAAGAGACCCAGTACTTC
CDR3 protein: CASSLPTSGAQETQYF
D gene: TRBD2
J gene: TRBJ2-5
clone size: once
V gene: TRBV5-1

CDR3 DNA: TGTGCCAGCAGTGAAGCGCTGCAGGGGAGCTCACCCCTCCACTTT
CDR3 protein: CASSEALQGSSPLHF
D gene: .
J gene: TRBJ1-6
clone size: .
V gene: TRBV6-1

CDR3 DNA: TGTGCCAGCAAGGGGGGGATAAATGAAAAACTGTTTTTT
CDR3 protein: CASKGGINEKLFF
D gene: .
J gene: TRBJ1-4
clone size: .
V gene: TRBV2

CDR3 DNA: TGTGCCACTAGTAGGACGGCAGGGGACTCCTACGAGCAGTACTTC
CDR3 protein: CATSRTAGDSYEQYF
D gene: .
J gene: TRBJ2-7
clone size: few
V gene: TRBV19

CDR3 DNA: TGTGCCAGCAGCTTTAGGTCAACAGGGGAGGCTTTCTTT
CDR3 protein: CASSFRSTGEAFF
D gene: TRBD1
J gene: TRBJ1-1
clone size: .
V gene: TRBV7-2

CDR3 DNA: TGTGCCAGCAGCTTGCAGGGAAGGAATGAGCAGTTCTTC
CDR3 protein: CASSLQGRNEQFF
D gene: .
J gene: TRBJ2-1
clone size: .
V gene: TRBV5-4

CDR3 DNA: TGTGCCAGCAGCTTGTGGCGGGCCCAAGAAGAGACCCAGTACTTC
CDR3 protein: CASSLWRAQEETQYF
D gene: .
J gene: TRBJ2-5
clone size: few
V gene: TRBV7-9

CDR3 DNA: TGTGTCAGCAGCTCCCGCGTGCGGGATACGCAGTATTTT
CDR3 protein: CVSSSRVRDTQYF
D gene: .
J gene: TRBJ2-3
clone size: .
V gene: TRBV7-8

CDR3 DNA: TGTGCCAGCAGCTTCAGTCCGGGTCAGCCCCAGCATTTT
CDR3 protein: CASSFSPGQPQHF
D gene: .
J gene: TRBJ1-5
clone size: .
V gene: TRBV11-2

CDR3 DNA: TGTGCCAGCAGTGCCGGCTTTCGGGATACGCAGTATTTT
CDR3 protein: CASSAGFRDTQYF
D gene: .
J gene: TRBJ2-3
clone size: .
V gene: TRBV6-4

CDR3 DNA: TGTGCCAGCAGCTGGATGACTAGCGGGAGTTGGACCCAGTACTTC
CDR3 protein: CASSWMTSGSWTQYF
D gene: TRBD2
J gene: TRBJ2-5
clone size: .
V gene: TRBV7-2

CDR3 DNA: TGCAGTGCTAGGGCCAAGGCACCCTACAATGAGCAGTTCTTC
CDR3 protein: CSARAKAPYNEQFF
D gene: .
J gene: TRBJ2-1
clone size: .
V gene: TRBV20-1

CDR3 DNA: TGTGCCAGCAGTTTAGCCGAGACAGGGTTAGGATTAGATACGCAGTATTTT
CDR3 protein: CASSLAETGLGLDTQYF
D gene: TRBD1
J gene: TRBJ2-3
clone size: few
V gene: TRBV27

CDR3 DNA: TGTGCCAGCAGCTTTCTCCCGACCATGGAAACAGGGGGCGCGGGGGAGACCCAGTACTTC
CDR3 protein: CASSFLPTMETGGAGETQYF
D gene: TRBD1
J gene: TRBJ2-5
clone size: few
V gene: TRBV7-2

CDR3 DNA: TGCGCCAGCAGCCAATTGGCGGGGAGGGAGCAGTACTTC
CDR3 protein: CASSQLAGREQYF
D gene: .
J gene: TRBJ2-7
clone size: .
V gene: TRBV4-1

CDR3 DNA: TGTGCCATCAGCGGAGGACTGACGAGCAATCAGCCCCAGCATTTT
CDR3 protein: CAISGGLTSNQPQHF
D gene: .
J gene: TRBJ1-5
clone size: .
V gene: TRBV10-3

CDR3 DNA: TGCAGTGCCGCAAGCCCTGCTTGGTCCGGCACAGATACGCAGTATTTT
CDR3 protein: CSAASPAWSGTDTQYF
D gene: .
J gene: TRBJ2-3
clone size: .
V gene: TRBV20-1

CDR3 DNA: TGTGCCAGCAGTTTACGAGTAGGAAGTCGCTCTGGAGCCAAAAACATTCAGTACTTC
CDR3 protein: CASSLRVGSRSGAKNIQYF
D gene: .
J gene: TRBJ2-4
clone size: .
V gene: TRBV6-2/TRBV6-3

CDR3 DNA: TGTGCCAGCAGTTATAAGGGGCGGAATTCACCCCTCCACTTT
CDR3 protein: CASSYKGRNSPLHF
D gene: .
J gene: TRBJ1-6
clone size: .
V gene: TRBV27

CDR3 DNA: TGTGCCAGTACATCACGGACAGGGGGGGACAATGAGCAGTTCTTC
CDR3 protein: CASTSRTGGDNEQFF
D gene: TRBD1
J gene: TRBJ2-1
clone size: many
V gene: TRBV19

CDR3 DNA: TGTGCCAGCAGCCAAGGGGGGGGGACAGATGAAAAACTGTTTTTT
CDR3 protein: CASSQGGGTDEKLFF
D gene: TRBD1
J gene: TRBJ1-4
clone size: .
V gene: TRBV7-6

CDR3 DNA: TGTGCCAGCAGCTTTTGGGCAGTGAACACCGGGGAGCTGTTTTTT
CDR3 protein: CASSFWAVNTGELFF
D gene: .
J gene: TRBJ2-2
clone size: many
V gene: TRBV7-2

CDR3 DNA: TGTGCCAGCAGCCGAAACCGGGACAGTCTTGAAGCTTTCTTT
CDR3 protein: CASSRNRDSLEAFF
D gene: TRBD1
J gene: TRBJ1-1
clone size: .
V gene: TRBV3-1

CDR3 DNA: TGTGCCAGCAGCCCCACACGAATAGCCAAAAACATTCAGTACTTC
CDR3 protein: CASSPTRIAKNIQYF
D gene: .
J gene: TRBJ2-4
clone size: few
V gene: TRBV7-9

CDR3 DNA: TGTGCCAGCAGCCGGGGGGTCTCGGGACGAAGAGAGACCCAGTACTTC
CDR3 protein: CASSRGVSGRRETQYF
D gene: TRBD2
J gene: TRBJ2-5
clone size: .
V gene: TRBV7-2

CDR3 DNA: TGTGCCAGCAGCACCCCGGGTGGGCGCAGGACTGAAGCTTTCTTT
CDR3 protein: CASSTPGGRRTEAFF
D gene: .
J gene: TRBJ1-1
clone size: .
V gene: TRBV7-6

CDR3 DNA: TGTGCCAGCTCACGGGCAATTGCTAGCACAGATACGCAGTATTTT
CDR3 protein: CASSRAIASTDTQYF
D gene: .
J gene: TRBJ2-3
clone size: few
V gene: TRBV19

CDR3 DNA: TGTGCCAGCAGCTTAGGTAGGAACTACGAGGACGAGCAGTACTTC
CDR3 protein: CASSLGRNYEDEQYF
D gene: .
J gene: TRBJ2-7
clone size: few
V gene: TRBV7-9

CDR3 DNA: TGTGCCAGCAGTTTGAGCCCAGGCTACGAGCAGTACTTC
CDR3 protein: CASSLSPGYEQYF
D gene: .
J gene: TRBJ2-7
clone size: .
V gene: TRBV6-6

CDR3 DNA: TGTGCCAGCAGTTCCCTCCCGGGACAGGGATCAGACTATGGCTACACCTTC
CDR3 protein: CASSSLPGQGSDYGYTF
D gene: TRBD1
J gene: TRBJ1-2
clone size: few
V gene: TRBV6-5

CDR3 DNA: TGTGCCAGCAGTTACTACCCCCCCCGACAGGGCCAGCAGCCCCAGCATTTT
CDR3 protein: CASSYYPPRQGQQPQHF
D gene: TRBD1
J gene: TRBJ1-5
clone size: few
V gene: TRBV6-5

CDR3 DNA: TGCAGTGCGCAAACAGGGAAACTAGCCAAAAACATTCAGTACTTC
CDR3 protein: CSAQTGKLAKNIQYF
D gene: .
J gene: TRBJ2-4
clone size: .
V gene: TRBV20-1

CDR3 DNA: TGTGCCAGCACCCGCAGGGGAAGAGTCTCTGGGGCCAACGTCCTGACTTTC
CDR3 protein: CASTRRGRVSGANVLTF
D gene: .
J gene: TRBJ2-6
clone size: .
V gene: TRBV2

CDR3 DNA: TGTGCCAGCAGCCGGGCATGGGGGCTGGGTGAAGCTTTCTTT
CDR3 protein: CASSRAWGLGEAFF
D gene: .
J gene: TRBJ1-1
clone size: .
V gene: TRBV5-6

CDR3 DNA: TGTGCCAGCTCACCACCGTACAGCCACACAGATACGCAGTATTTT
CDR3 protein: CASSPPYSHTDTQYF
D gene: .
J gene: TRBJ2-3
clone size: .
V gene: TRBV18

CDR3 DNA: TGTGCCATCAGTGAAGAGGGGAGTTGGGGAAACACCATATATTTT
CDR3 protein: CAISEEGSWGNTIYF
D gene: .
J gene: TRBJ1-3
clone size: few
V gene: TRBV10-3

CDR3 DNA: TGTGCTAGTGGTTTGGTCACAGGGCTCCTACCCAATGAGCAGTTCTTC
CDR3 protein: CASGLVTGLLPNEQFF
D gene: .
J gene: TRBJ2-1
clone size: few
V gene: TRBV12-5

CDR3 DNA: TGTGCCAGCAGCTCCACTCGTAGTGCCGGGGAGCTGTTTTTT
CDR3 protein: CASSSTRSAGELFF
D gene: .
J gene: TRBJ2-2
clone size: .
V gene: TRBV14

CDR3 DNA: TGTGCCAGCAGCTACGCCCGGGGAGGGGGAACTGAAGCTTTCTTT
CDR3 protein: CASSYARGGGTEAFF
D gene: .
J gene: TRBJ1-1
clone size: .
V gene: TRBV7-9

CDR3 DNA: TGCAGTGCTAGGCCCGGGTTAAACACCGGGGAGCTGTTTTTT
CDR3 protein: CSARPGLNTGELFF
D gene: .
J gene: TRBJ2-2
clone size: .
V gene: TRBV20-1

CDR3 DNA: TGTGCCAGCAGTTACTCGCCAGGGACAGGCACTGAAGCTTTCTTT
CDR3 protein: CASSYSPGTGTEAFF
D gene: TRBD1
J gene: TRBJ1-1
clone size: .
V gene: TRBV6-2/TRBV6-3

CDR3 DNA: TGTGCCAGTAGGCCCGGCCGACAGGGCTCTGGGGCCAACGTCCTGACTTTC
CDR3 protein: CASRPGRQGSGANVLTF
D gene: TRBD1
J gene: TRBJ2-6
clone size: few
V gene: TRBV19

CDR3 DNA: TGTGCCTCTCGCATCACAGATACGCAGTATTTT
CDR3 protein: CASRITDTQYF
D gene: .
J gene: TRBJ2-3
clone size: few
V gene: TRBV6-2/TRBV6-3

CDR3 DNA: TGTGCCAGCAGCTTAAGGCCAGGGGGCGGCATGAACACTGAAGCTTTCTTT
CDR3 protein: CASSLRPGGGMNTEAFF
D gene: TRBD1
J gene: TRBJ1-1
clone size: many
V gene: TRBV7-6

CDR3 DNA: TGTGCCAGCAGTTTTCGCGGGACAGGGTATCCACCCCTCCACTTT
CDR3 protein: CASSFRGTGYPPLHF
D gene: TRBD1
J gene: TRBJ1-6
clone size: once
V gene: TRBV12-3/TRBV12-4

CDR3 DNA: TGTGCCAGCAGCCCCGCCCTCGGGACATATTCACCCCTCCACTTT
CDR3 protein: CASSPALGTYSPLHF
D gene: .
J gene: TRBJ1-6
clone size: few
V gene: TRBV7-2

CDR3 DNA: TGCGCCAGCAGCTTGGTAATCCTAGCGGCGAACTACCCAAACACCGGGGAGCTGTTTTTT
CDR3 protein: CASSLVILAANYPNTGELFF
D gene: TRBD2
J gene: TRBJ2-2
clone size: few
V gene: TRBV5-1

CDR3 DNA: TGTGCCAGCAGCTTATCGGGGTGGGGAATCTATTCCTACGAGCAGTACTTC
CDR3 protein: CASSLSGWGIYSYEQYF
D gene: .
J gene: TRBJ2-7
clone size: many
V gene: TRBV7-8

CDR3 DNA: TGCGCCAGCAGCCAAGGTTCAGGACAGGACCAAGAGACCCAGTACTTC
CDR3 protein: CASSQGSGQDQETQYF
D gene: TRBD1
J gene: TRBJ2-5
clone size: .
V gene: TRBV4-1

CDR3 DNA: TGTGCCAGCAGCCACCGACTAGCGGGTACTTACAATGAGCAGTTCTTC
CDR3 protein: CASSHRLAGTYNEQFF
D gene: TRBD2
J gene: TRBJ2-1
clone size: few
V gene: TRBV11-2

CDR3 DNA: TGTGCCAGCATAGCTTATAGCGGGGGCTCCGGGGAGCTGTTTTTT
CDR3 protein: CASIAYSGGSGELFF
D gene: TRBD2
J gene: TRBJ2-2
clone size: few
V gene: TRBV7-2

CDR3 DNA: TGTGCCAGCAGTGGGACAGGGGCCCAGAACACCGGGGAGCTGTTTTTT
CDR3 protein: CASSGTGAQNTGELFF
D gene: TRBD1
J gene: TRBJ2-2
clone size: few
V gene: TRBV2

CDR3 DNA: TGTGCCAGCAGGGCTACATACCTGCGAAACACCATATATTTT
CDR3 protein: CASRATYLRNTIYF
D gene: .
J gene: TRBJ1-3
clone size: few
V gene: TRBV11-2